A single sample gave rise to the 14 T cell receptor beta chains below, sequenced in a study of blood T cell repertoires in COVID-19. Profiled with immunoSEQ multiplex PCR; TCRdb holds only in-frame clones, not every one. Among 290,000 or so clones, 91% were seen once, and the ten largest hold roughly 2.3%. The sample comprised peripheral blood. The receptors come from a woman aged 25 to 39 with COVID-19, enrolled during active disease.

The sample holds one count of this clone. The chain combines TRBV11-2 with TRBJ2-1; D is possibly TRBD2 (6 bases). CDR3 length: 15 residues. Between the trimmed V and J ends, which lost 6 bases and 4 bases, there was a span of 16 bases. Germline V gene lookup returns CDR1 SGHAT and CDR2 FQNNGV. The CDR3 DNA is TGTGCCAGCAGAAAAGGGGAGGCGAATTACAATGAGCAGTTCTTC. Translated: CASRKGEANYNEQFF.

The V and J genes are TRBV29-1 and TRBJ2-7; 7 bases agree with TRBD1. CDR3 length: 12 residues. Germline assignment: CDR1 SQVTM and CDR2 ANQGSEA. Trimming removed 8 bases from V and 2 bases from J; junction bases left unmatched: 6. CDR3 sequence (DNA): TGCAGCTTCCAGGGACAGACCTACGAGCAGTACTTC. Translation gives CSFQGQTYEQYF.

This chain links TRBV5-1 with TRBJ2-7, with a weak D call TRBD1 (5 bases). The CDR3 covers 13 residues. Germline CDR1 SGHRS, CDR2 YFSETQ. Trimming left V 0 bases short and J 4 bases short, with 8 bases between. Here the CDR3 reads CASSLVAGYEQYF. The CDR3 DNA is TGCGCCAGCAGCTTGGTGGCAGGGTACGAGCAGTACTTC.

The chain joins TRBV4-1 to TRBJ1-5; D not certain. V was clipped by 0 bases and J by 10 bases, with 16 bases between them. The CDR3 contains 15 residues. In germline, CDR1 is MGHRA, CDR2 YSYEKL. The CDR3: CASSQDLTAIEPQHF. Here the CDR3 DNA reads TGCGCCAGCAGCCAAGATCTAACTGCCATAGAACCCCAGCATTTT.

The rearrangement links TRBV15 to TRBJ2-1; 14 bases are shared with TRBD2. The J segment lost 7 bases and the V segment lost 1 base, leaving 12 bases of the junction unmatched. The CDR3 sequence is 19 residues long. CDR1 LNHNV and CDR2 YYDKDF come from the germline V gene (reference sequence). CDR3 protein: CATSRVGTSGRRRKNEQFF. In DNA form, the CDR3 reads TGTGCCACCAGCAGAGTCGGGACTAGCGGGAGAAGGAGGAAAAATGAGCAGTTCTTC.

The chain has TRBV9 and TRBJ1-1; TRBD1 agrees at 8 bases. Germline V gene lookup returns CDR1 SGDLS and CDR2 YYNGEE. This CDR3 comprises 17 residues. With 0 bases clipped from V and 0 bases from J, the junction kept 7 bases outside the gene matches. The CDR3 sequence: CASSVGQGAILNTEAFF. DNA for the CDR3: TGTGCCAGCAGCGTAGGGCAGGGGGCCATCCTGAACACTGAAGCTTTCTTT.

This chain connects TRBV7-3 to TRBJ2-7, with 7 bases matching TRBD1. V lost 5 bases to trimming and J lost 0 bases; unmatched junction nucleotides: 7. The CDR3 runs to 15 residues. Germline V gene sequence: CDR1 SGHTA, CDR2 FQGTGA. CDR3 DNA: TGTGCCAGCAGCCATCCGGGACAGATCTCCTACGAGCAGTACTTC. Translating it yields CASSHPGQISYEQYF.

The chain has TRBV2 and TRBJ2-3; a possible D gene is TRBD1 (6 bases). The length of the CDR3 is 15 residues. CDR1 is SNHLY and CDR2 is FYNNEI in the germline V gene. Trimming left V 7 bases short and J 3 bases short, with 17 bases between. This CDR3 reads CASTSGAKWTDTQYF. DNA of the CDR3: TGTGCCAGCACCTCAGGGGCAAAGTGGACAGATACGCAGTATTTT. Full variable domain (outside the CDR3, taken from reference TRBV2 and TRBJ2-3): EPEVTQTPSHQVTQMGQEVILRCVPISNHLYFYWYRQILGQKVEFLVSFYNNEISEKSEIFDDQFSVERPDGSNFTLKIRSTKLEDSAMYFCASTSGAKWTDTQYFGPGTRLTVL.

The rearrangement uses TRBV4-1 and TRBJ2-3; TRBD1 matches 11 bases. Trimming at V came to 3 bases and at J to 4 bases, leaving 3 bases not matched to a gene. The germline gives CDR1 MGHRA, CDR2 YSYEKL. This CDR3 spans 15 amino acids. The CDR3 DNA follows: TGCGCCAGCAGCCAGAGGACAGGGGGCCCAGATACGCAGTATTTT. Amino acid sequence: CASSQRTGGPDTQYF.

This chain links TRBV19 with TRBJ1-2; a weak D match, TRBD1 (6 bases). The CDR3 consists of 13 residues. Germline CDR1 is LNHDA and CDR2 is SQIVND (reference sequence). Trimming cost V 4 bases and J 8 bases, with 14 bases left between them. The chain's CDR3 is CASSNWTVSGYTF. The CDR3 nucleotides are TGTGCCAGTAGTAACTGGACAGTCAGCGGCTACACCTTC.

The chain recombines TRBV3-1 (or the pseudogene TRBV3-2) with TRBJ1-5; D is unclear. The V end lost 1 base, the J end lost 11 bases, and 21 bases lay between the germline ends. The CDR3 length is 16 residues. The V gene's germline CDR1 is LGHDT and CDR2 YNNKEL (reference sequence). The DNA of the CDR3 is TGTGCCAGCAGCCAAGGAGAGTTACCAGTAGTAGGAGCCCAGCATTTT. Translated: CASSQGELPVVGAQHF.

The chain couples TRBV6-1 to TRBJ2-6, with D maybe TRBD1 (5 bases). This CDR3 region has 15 residues. Trimming stripped 2 bases from V and 1 base from J, with 6 bases between. Germline V gene lookup returns CDR1 MNHNS and CDR2 SASEGT. CDR3 sequence reads: CASSEQGSGANVLTF. DNA of the CDR3: TGTGCCAGCAGTGAACAGGGTTCTGGGGCCAACGTCCTGACTTTC.

The chain couples TRBV5-5 to TRBJ1-4; TRBD1 matches at 10 bases. The CDR3 length is 16 residues. Germline trimming cut 5 bases from V and 6 bases from J; bases unmatched to any gene: 10. Germline V gene lookup returns CDR1 SGHKS and CDR2 YYEKEE (reference sequence). Here the CDR3 DNA reads TGTGCCAGCAGTCTTACTATCGGACAGGGGGATGAAAAACTGTTTTTT. This codes for CASSLTIGQGDEKLFF.

This clone was observed once. This sequence joins TRBV15 and TRBJ1-3; D unclear. Germline CDR1 reads LNHNV; CDR2 reads YYDKDF (reference sequence). CDR3 length: 14 amino acids. V was shortened by 5 bases and J by 3 bases, with 11 bases between the two germline ends. CDR3 sequence: CATSGTVDGNTIYF. The CDR3 nucleotides read TGTGCCACCAGCGGTACAGTAGATGGAAACACCATATATTTT.